This T cell receptor (beta chain) was found in a study of T cell changes during pregnancy in multiple sclerosis (dated by TCRdb to the late 2010s). Regarding the complete study: Changes in the T cell repertoire over the course of pregnancy were examined in this study in women with multiple sclerosis.

About this clone: It lacks a known antigen. No base qualities exist here, and no much larger clone lies one base off it.

Relative to germline, V is missing 2 bases and J is missing 1 base, with 7 bases of the junction outside any gene match. Spanning cysteine to phenylalanine, the CDR3 consists of 16 amino acids. Solely the CDR3 DNA is kept, with 48 bases framed from the first base. Libraries were constructed by the immunoSEQ multiplex PCR assay. In TCRdb, the immuneACCESS table is reduced to in-frame sequences with V and J assigned. These tables do not hold every clone; where another copy was compared, an unresolved V gene accounts for under half, and the others remain unexplained. The sample includes about 93,000 clones, with approximately 92% observed a single time. The ten most abundant clones make up around 2% of the sample.

The sequence was collected from a female donor with multiple sclerosis, enrolled in a pregnancy study. In this chain, TRBV23-1 is recombined with TRBJ1-1; 7 of the junction bases match TRBD1. Being an ORF, TRBV23-1 has a function that is uncertain. The material sequenced was peripheral blood, taken after pregnancy. This receptor has the CDR3 CASSQGKGARNTEAFF. At the DNA level, the sequence is TGCGCCAGCAGTCAAGGGAAGGGGGCGCGGAACACTGAAGCTTTCTTT.